This T cell receptor (beta chain) was sequenced for a study of shared clonotypes between healthy human individuals. Per the germline V gene, CDR1 is MDHEN and CDR2 is SYDVKM. This CDR3 is built from 12 residues. The study drew its donors from healthy HIV-negative adults without recent acute infections or vaccinations. Measured with immunoSEQ multiplex PCR; TCRdb has only the in-frame clones, and not every one. The sample records around 600,000 clones, 97% being singletons. The specimen sequenced was naive CD4+ T cells sorted from blood. The subset here: CD45RA+ positively selected. The receptor comes from a woman in her 30s in good health. The rearrangement uses TRBV28 and TRBJ2-5; no reliable D call. The J call may be faulty, since TRBJ2-7 better matches the DNA end. The CDR3 loop is CASTMPPYEQYF. CDR3 coding DNA: TGTGCCAGCACCATGCCTCCCTACGAGCAGTACTTC.